This record concerns one TCR beta chain sequence. What it recognizes is unknown. Other DNA sequences from this sample encode an identical CDR3 as well. The PCR ran on 60 Vbeta and 13 Jbeta primers. Using immunoSEQ multiplex PCR, the repertoire was profiled, and TCRdb retains in-frame clones only, with some absent. Among 95,000 to 110,000 clones listed, more than 65% were seen once. These data are taken from a study of cytomegalovirus exposure and HLA in healthy donors. Findings of the study overall: Later genetic work tied a missense DCLRE1C variant to beta-chain V and J trimming. Some V segments (TRBV6-2 and TRBV6-3 among them) were excluded as indistinguishable. A few chains tied to CMV proved CMV antigen-specific in vitro. Relative to the approximately 670-donor mean, N-insertions were reportedly fewer in an Asian-associated ancestry cluster in a later analysis.

Deletions cut 4 bases from V and 1 base from J, with 5 bases between. The CDR3 runs 13 residues. In germline, CDR1 is MNHEY, CDR2 SVGAGI. The clonotype originates from a man between 25 and 39 years old in good health and CMV-seronegative. The rearrangement joins TRBV6-5 to TRBJ1-5; D ambiguous. The sample comprised PBMCs. The CDR3 loop is CASSLVSNQPQHF. The CDR3 DNA is TGTGCCAGCAGTTTAGTGAGCAATCAGCCCCAGCATTTT.